Following are 4 T cell receptor beta chains from one sample sequenced in a study of OX40 agonist ivuxolimab in advanced cancers. Sequencing was performed with immunoSEQ multiplex PCR; in TCRdb, only in-frame clones are kept and a portion is missing. This sample has tens of thousands of clones, with 80% to 90% found just once. This specimen was CD4+ or CD8+ T cells sorted from blood, taken in a trial of the OX40 agonist ivuxolimab. Receptors were obtained from an adult with an advanced solid tumor such as melanoma, head and neck, liver or kidney cancer.

The chain combines TRBV4-1 with TRBJ2-1; 12 nucleotides align to TRBD2. The trim removed 1 base at V and 4 bases at J, leaving 5 bases unmatched. The germline CDR1 and CDR2 sequences are MGHRA and YSYEKL. The CDR3 is 17 residues long. The CDR3: CASSQGRTSGNYNEQFF. The CDR3 DNA reads TGCGCCAGCAGCCAAGGACGGACTAGCGGGAATTACAATGAGCAGTTCTTC.

The chain links TRBV5-1 to TRBJ2-2; 10 bases are shared with TRBD2. The germline V gene encodes CDR1 SGHRS and CDR2 YFSETQ. Trimming at V came to 4 bases and at J to 5 bases, leaving 5 bases not matched to a gene. This CDR3 spans 15 amino acids. This CDR3 is CASSPGLAETGELFF. The DNA of the CDR3 is TGCGCCAGCAGCCCCGGACTAGCGGAGACCGGGGAGCTGTTTTTT.

The V call is TRBV11-2, the J call TRBJ2-7; 7 positions match TRBD2. With V trimmed by 5 bases and J by 5 bases, 9 bases remained unmatched. The CDR3 covers 14 residues. CDR1 is SGHAT and CDR2 is FQNNGV in the germline V gene. CDR3 protein: CASSLGLKVDEQYF. The DNA of the CDR3 is TGTGCCAGCAGCCTGGGACTAAAAGTGGACGAGCAGTACTTC.

The chain carries TRBV7-2 and TRBJ1-2; the D is unclear. V shed 5 bases and J shed 5 bases, with 9 bases lying between them. CDR1 and CDR2 (germline): SGHTA, FQGNSA. The CDR3 length is 12 residues. CDR3 coding DNA: TGTGCCAGCAGCCCCTACGGGTATGGCTACACCTTC. This encodes CASSPYGYGYTF.